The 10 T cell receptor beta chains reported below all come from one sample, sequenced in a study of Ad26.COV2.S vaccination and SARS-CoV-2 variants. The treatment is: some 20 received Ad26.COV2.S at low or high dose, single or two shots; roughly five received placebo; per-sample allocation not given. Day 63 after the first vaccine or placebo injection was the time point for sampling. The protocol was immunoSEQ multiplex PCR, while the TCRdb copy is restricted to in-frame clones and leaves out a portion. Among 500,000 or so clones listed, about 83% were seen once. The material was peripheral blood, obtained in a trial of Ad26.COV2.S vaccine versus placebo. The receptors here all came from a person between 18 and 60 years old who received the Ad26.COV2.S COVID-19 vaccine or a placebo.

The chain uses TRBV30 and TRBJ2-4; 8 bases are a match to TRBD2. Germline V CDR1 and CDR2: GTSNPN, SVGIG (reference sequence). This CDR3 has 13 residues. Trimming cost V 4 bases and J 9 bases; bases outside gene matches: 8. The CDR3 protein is CAWNRDRGGIQYF. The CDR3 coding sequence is TGTGCCTGGAACCGGGACCGGGGGGGCATTCAGTACTTC.

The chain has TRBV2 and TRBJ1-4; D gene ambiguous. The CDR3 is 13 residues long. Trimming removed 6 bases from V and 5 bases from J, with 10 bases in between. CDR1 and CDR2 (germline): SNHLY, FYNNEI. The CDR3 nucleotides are TGTGCCAGCAGGGGCAGACCAAATGAAAAACTGTTTTTT. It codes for CASRGRPNEKLFF.

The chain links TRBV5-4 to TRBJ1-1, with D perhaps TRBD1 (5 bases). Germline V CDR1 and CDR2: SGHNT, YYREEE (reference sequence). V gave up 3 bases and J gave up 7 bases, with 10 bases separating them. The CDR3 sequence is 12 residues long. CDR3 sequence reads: CASSSGPREAFF. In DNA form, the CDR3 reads TGTGCCAGCAGCTCAGGGCCCCGTGAAGCTTTCTTT.

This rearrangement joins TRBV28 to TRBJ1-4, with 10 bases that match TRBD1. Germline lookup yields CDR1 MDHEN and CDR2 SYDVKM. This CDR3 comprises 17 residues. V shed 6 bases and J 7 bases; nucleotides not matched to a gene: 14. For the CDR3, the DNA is TGTGCCAGCAGCCCTCCCGACCAAAGGACAGGGGGTGAAAAACTGTTTTTT. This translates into CASSPPDQRTGGEKLFF.

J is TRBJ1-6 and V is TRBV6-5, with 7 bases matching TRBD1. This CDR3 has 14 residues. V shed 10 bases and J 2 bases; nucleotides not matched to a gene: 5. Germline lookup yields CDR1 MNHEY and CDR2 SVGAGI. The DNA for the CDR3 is TGTGCCACCGCGACAGGGACCTATAATTCACCCCTCCACTTT. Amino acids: CATATGTYNSPLHF.

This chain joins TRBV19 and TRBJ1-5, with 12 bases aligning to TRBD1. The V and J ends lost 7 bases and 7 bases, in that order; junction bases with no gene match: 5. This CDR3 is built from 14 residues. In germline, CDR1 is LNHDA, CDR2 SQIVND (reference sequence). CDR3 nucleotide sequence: TGTGCCAGTATCGGGACAGGGGGCTGGCAGCCCCAGCATTTT. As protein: CASIGTGGWQPQHF.

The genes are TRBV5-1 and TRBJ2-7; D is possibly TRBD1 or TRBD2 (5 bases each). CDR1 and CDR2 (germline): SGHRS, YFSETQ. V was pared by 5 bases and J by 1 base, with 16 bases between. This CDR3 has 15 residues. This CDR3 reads CASSPRDGPSYEQYF. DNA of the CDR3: TGCGCCAGCAGTCCCCGGGACGGTCCTTCCTACGAGCAGTACTTC.

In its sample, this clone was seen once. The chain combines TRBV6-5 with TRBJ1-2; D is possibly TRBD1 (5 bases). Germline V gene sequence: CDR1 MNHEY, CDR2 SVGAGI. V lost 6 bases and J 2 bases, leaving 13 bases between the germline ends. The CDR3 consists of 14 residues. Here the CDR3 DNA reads TGTGCCAGCAGCGAGAGGGGCCCGAACTATGGCTACACCTTC. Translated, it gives CASSERGPNYGYTF.

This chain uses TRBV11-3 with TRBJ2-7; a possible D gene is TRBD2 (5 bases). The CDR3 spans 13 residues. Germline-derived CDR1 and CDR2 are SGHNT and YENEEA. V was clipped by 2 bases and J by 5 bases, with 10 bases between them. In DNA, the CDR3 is TGTGCCAGCAGCTTATTCCGGGGAGACGAGCAGTACTTC. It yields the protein CASSLFRGDEQYF.

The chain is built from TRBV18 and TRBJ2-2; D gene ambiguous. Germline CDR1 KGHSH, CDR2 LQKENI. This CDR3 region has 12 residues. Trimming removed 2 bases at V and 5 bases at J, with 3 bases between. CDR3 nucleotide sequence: TGTGCCAGCTCACCATGGACCGGGGAGCTGTTTTTT. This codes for CASSPWTGELFF.